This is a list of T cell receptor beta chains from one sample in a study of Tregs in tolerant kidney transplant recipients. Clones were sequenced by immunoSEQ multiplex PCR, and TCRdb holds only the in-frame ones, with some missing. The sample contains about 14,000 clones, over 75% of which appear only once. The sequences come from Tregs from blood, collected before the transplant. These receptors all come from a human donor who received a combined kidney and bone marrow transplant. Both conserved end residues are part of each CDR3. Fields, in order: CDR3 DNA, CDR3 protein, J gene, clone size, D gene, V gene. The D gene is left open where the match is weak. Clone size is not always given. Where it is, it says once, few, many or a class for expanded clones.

DNA: TGCGCCAGCAGCCGAGGCGGTCCGGCTAGCGGGGAGCCTAGCTCCTACGAGCAGTACTTC
CDR3: CASSRGGPASGEPSSYEQYF
J: TRBJ2-7
size: once
D: TRBD2
V: TRBV4-1

DNA: TGTGCCAGCAGTTATTTCCTAGCGGGGGGACAAGAGCAGTTCTTC
CDR3: CASSYFLAGGQEQFF
J: TRBJ2-1
size: NA
D: TRBD2
V: TRBV6-6

DNA: TGTGCCAGCAGCCCTATGAACACTGAAGCTTTCTTT
CDR3: CASSPMNTEAFF
J: TRBJ1-1
size: NA
D: NA
V: TRBV7-9

DNA: TGTGCCACCAGCAGGCACGCTAGCCTACTAGGGGGTGAGCAGTTCTTC
CDR3: CATSRHASLLGGEQFF
J: TRBJ2-1
size: NA
D: NA
V: TRBV15

DNA: TGCGCCAGCAGCCCACACAGGGGGATCTCCTACGAGCAGTACTTC
CDR3: CASSPHRGISYEQYF
J: TRBJ2-7
size: NA
D: TRBD1
V: TRBV4-1

DNA: TGCGCCAGCAGCCAAGAGCTCTCGGGGTGGGATGAAAAACTGTTTTTT
CDR3: CASSQELSGWDEKLFF
J: TRBJ1-4
size: NA
D: NA
V: TRBV4-3

DNA: TGTGCCAGCAGTCAAGGACCAGGGCGGTACAATGAGCAGTTCTTC
CDR3: CASSQGPGRYNEQFF
J: TRBJ2-1
size: NA
D: NA
V: TRBV2

DNA: TGTGCCAGCAGCTTAATGCGGTGGGATACGCAGTATTTT
CDR3: CASSLMRWDTQYF
J: TRBJ2-3
size: NA
D: NA
V: TRBV7-2

DNA: TGTGCCAGCAGTTTATGGGGGCCGCGGAACACCGGGGAGCTGTTTTTT
CDR3: CASSLWGPRNTGELFF
J: TRBJ2-2
size: NA
D: NA
V: TRBV28

DNA: TGTGCCAGCAGTGAATATTGGACTACCGGTGAGCAGTTCTTC
CDR3: CASSEYWTTGEQFF
J: TRBJ2-1
size: NA
D: NA
V: TRBV6-1

DNA: TGTGCCAGCAGCCCTGGACAGGGTCGGTGGGAGCAGTTCTTC
CDR3: CASSPGQGRWEQFF
J: TRBJ2-1
size: NA
D: TRBD1
V: TRBV5-4

DNA: TGTGCCAGCAGCCTAAACACCGGGGAGCTGTTTTTT
CDR3: CASSLNTGELFF
J: TRBJ2-2
size: once
D: NA
V: TRBV11-3

DNA: TGTGCCAGTTCGGCGGGGGGGGAGACCCAGTACTTC
CDR3: CASSAGGETQYF
J: TRBJ2-5
size: NA
D: TRBD2
V: TRBV6-5

DNA: TGTGCCAGCAGCTTCCGAGTAAATGAGCAGTTCTTC
CDR3: CASSFRVNEQFF
J: TRBJ2-1
size: NA
D: NA
V: TRBV5-4

DNA: TGTGCCAGCAGCCCAGTTGGGGTGGGGGGGGCCCCAGATACGCAGTATTTT
CDR3: CASSPVGVGGAPDTQYF
J: TRBJ2-3
size: once
D: NA
V: TRBV7-2

DNA: TGTGCCAGCAGTGCACGTCAGGATCTCTCCTACGAGCAGTACTTC
CDR3: CASSARQDLSYEQYF
J: TRBJ2-7
size: NA
D: NA
V: TRBV6-5

DNA: TGTGCCAGCACCCATGCTGGACTAGCGGGAGCCGGGGAGCTGTTTTTT
CDR3: CASTHAGLAGAGELFF
J: TRBJ2-2
size: few
D: TRBD2
V: TRBV28

DNA: TGTGCCAGCTCACCACGGGGGCCTTATGGCTACACCTTC
CDR3: CASSPRGPYGYTF
J: TRBJ1-2
size: NA
D: NA
V: TRBV18

DNA: TGTGCCAGCAGCTTAGAGCCCGGGACAGCCCCCTCGGGGCAGTTCTTC
CDR3: CASSLEPGTAPSGQFF
J: TRBJ2-1
size: NA
D: TRBD1
V: TRBV7-8

DNA: TGTGCCAGTGGATACAGGGGGACGTCCGAGCAGTACTTC
CDR3: CASGYRGTSEQYF
J: TRBJ2-7
size: NA
D: TRBD1
V: TRBV19

DNA: TGTGCCAGCAGGGGCCCAGGCCCAAACATTCAGTACTTC
CDR3: CASRGPGPNIQYF
J: TRBJ2-4
size: NA
D: NA
V: TRBV28

DNA: TGTGCCAGCAGGGGAATTGACAGAAATGAGCAGTTCTTC
CDR3: CASRGIDRNEQFF
J: TRBJ2-1
size: once
D: NA
V: TRBV27

DNA: TGTGCCAGCAAGTGGGGAGGGGGGAGGAACACTGAAGCTTTCTTT
CDR3: CASKWGGGRNTEAFF
J: TRBJ1-1
size: NA
D: NA
V: TRBV2

DNA: TGCGCCAGCAGCTTCGGAGGGAGCTCCTACAATGAGCAGTTCTTC
CDR3: CASSFGGSSYNEQFF
J: TRBJ2-1
size: few
D: NA
V: TRBV5-1

DNA: TGTGCCAGCAGTCGAGGAGCTTTTAGCACAGATACGCAGTATTTT
CDR3: CASSRGAFSTDTQYF
J: TRBJ2-3
size: NA
D: NA
V: TRBV5-4

DNA: TGTGCCAGCAGCTTAGTAGGCCATGGCGGCTACGAGCAGTACTTC
CDR3: CASSLVGHGGYEQYF
J: TRBJ2-7
size: NA
D: NA
V: TRBV7-8

DNA: TGTGCCAGCAGCGATCGGGATCCCCGTAACACCGGGGAGCTGTTTTTT
CDR3: CASSDRDPRNTGELFF
J: TRBJ2-2
size: NA
D: NA
V: TRBV2

DNA: TGCGCCAGCAGCTTGATAGGGACAGGGAACAATGAGCAGTTCTTC
CDR3: CASSLIGTGNNEQFF
J: TRBJ2-1
size: NA
D: TRBD1
V: TRBV5-1

DNA: TGTGCCATCAGTGGCCCCGGTCTAGGTGAGCAGTTCTTC
CDR3: CAISGPGLGEQFF
J: TRBJ2-1
size: NA
D: NA
V: TRBV10-3

DNA: TGTGCCAGCGGACCTCCTGCGGGGCAAGAGCCCTACGAGCAGTACTTC
CDR3: CASGPPAGQEPYEQYF
J: TRBJ2-7
size: NA
D: NA
V: TRBV27

DNA: TGCGCCAGCAGTCAACCCCGCCCGGGGGGGCCGTCCTACGAGCAGTACTTC
CDR3: CASSQPRPGGPSYEQYF
J: TRBJ2-7
size: once
D: TRBD2
V: TRBV23-1

DNA: TGTGCCAGCAGCCGGGACAGGTGGCAAGAGACCCAGTACTTC
CDR3: CASSRDRWQETQYF
J: TRBJ2-5
size: NA
D: TRBD1
V: TRBV7-9

DNA: TGTGCCAACCCACCGACTAGCGGGAGACCGATAGGGGGGAACGGCATTCAGTACTTC
CDR3: CANPPTSGRPIGGNGIQYF
J: TRBJ2-4
size: NA
D: TRBD2
V: TRBV19

DNA: TGTGCCAGCTCACCGCAACAGTCCTCCTCCTACAATGAGCAGTTCTTC
CDR3: CASSPQQSSSYNEQFF
J: TRBJ2-1
size: NA
D: NA
V: TRBV18